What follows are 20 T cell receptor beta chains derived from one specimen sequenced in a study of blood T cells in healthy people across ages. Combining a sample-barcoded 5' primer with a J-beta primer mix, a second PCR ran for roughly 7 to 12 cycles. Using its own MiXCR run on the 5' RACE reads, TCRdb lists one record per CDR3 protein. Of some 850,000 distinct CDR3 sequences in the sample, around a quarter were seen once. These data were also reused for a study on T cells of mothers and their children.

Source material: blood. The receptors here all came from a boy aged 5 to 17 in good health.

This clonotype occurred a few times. The CDR3 loop is CASTPGPADGYTF. The CDR3 bases are TGCGCCAGCACCCCGGGTCCCGCGGATGGCTACACCTTC. The rearrangement links TRBV10-2 to TRBJ1-2, with D unclear. V dropped 7 bases and J dropped 6 bases, with 15 bases sitting between them. This CDR3 has 13 amino acids. Germline V gives CDR1 WSHSY, CDR2 SAAADI.

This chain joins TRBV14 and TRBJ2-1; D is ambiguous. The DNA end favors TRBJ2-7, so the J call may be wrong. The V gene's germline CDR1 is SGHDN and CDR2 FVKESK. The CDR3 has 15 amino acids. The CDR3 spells CASSDVGHLLEEQYF. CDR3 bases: TGTGCCAGCAGCGACGTCGGGCACCTTCTTGAGGAGCAGTACTTC.

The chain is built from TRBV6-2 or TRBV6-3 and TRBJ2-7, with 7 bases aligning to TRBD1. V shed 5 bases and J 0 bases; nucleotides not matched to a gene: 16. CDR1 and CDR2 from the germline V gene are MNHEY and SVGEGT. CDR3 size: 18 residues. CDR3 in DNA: TGTGCCAGCAGTACCCGACAGGGCTGGACTTCTGGCTCCTACGAGCAGTACGTC. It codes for CASSTRQGWTSGSYEQYV.

The CDR3 is CASGLMTGSTDTQYF. The CDR3 DNA reads TGTGCTAGTGGTTTGATGACAGGGAGCACAGATACGCAGTATTTT. This chain links TRBV12-5 with TRBJ2-3; 7 positions match TRBD1. This CDR3 comprises 15 residues. Germline trimming cut 2 bases from V and 0 bases from J; bases unmatched to any gene: 2. CDR1 and CDR2 from the germline V gene are LGHNT and FRNRAP. Using reference TRBV12-5 and TRBJ2-3 for the parts outside the CDR3, the full variable domain is DARVTQTPRHKVTEMGQEVTMRCQPILGHNTVFWYRQTMMQGLELLAYFRNRAPLDDSGMPKDRFSAEMPDATLATLKIQPSEPRDSAVYFCASGLMTGSTDTQYFGPGTRLTVL.

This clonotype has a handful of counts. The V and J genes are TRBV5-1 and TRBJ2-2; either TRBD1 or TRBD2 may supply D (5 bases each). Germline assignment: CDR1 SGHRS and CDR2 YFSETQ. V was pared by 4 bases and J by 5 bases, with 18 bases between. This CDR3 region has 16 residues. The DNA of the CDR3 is TGCGCCAGCAGCGTCGGGAACAGGCCCGAGACCGGGGAGCTGTTTTTT. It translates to CASSVGNRPETGELFF.

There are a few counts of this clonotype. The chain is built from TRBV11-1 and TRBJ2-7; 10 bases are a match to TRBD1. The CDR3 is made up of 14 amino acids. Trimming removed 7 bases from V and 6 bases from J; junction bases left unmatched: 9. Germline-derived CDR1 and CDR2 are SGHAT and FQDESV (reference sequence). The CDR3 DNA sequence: TGTGCCAGCACCAACCGGGACAGGGGTGGCGAGCAGTACTTC. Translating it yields CASTNRDRGGEQYF.

The CDR3 nucleotides read TGTGCCAGCAGTTACAAATGGGGACAGGGGGCTTCCTACGAGCAGTACTTC. Amino acid sequence: CASSYKWGQGASYEQYF. V usage is TRBV6-5 and J usage is TRBJ2-7, with 12 nucleotides matching TRBD1. V shed 2 bases, J shed 1 base, and the junction held 6 bases outside the gene matches. This CDR3 contains 17 residues. Looked up from germline, CDR1 is MNHEY and CDR2 is SVGAGI.

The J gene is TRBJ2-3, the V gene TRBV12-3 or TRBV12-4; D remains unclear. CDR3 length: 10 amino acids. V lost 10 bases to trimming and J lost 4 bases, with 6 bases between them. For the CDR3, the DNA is TGTGCCACCCACCCAGATACGCAGTATTTT. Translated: CATHPDTQYF.

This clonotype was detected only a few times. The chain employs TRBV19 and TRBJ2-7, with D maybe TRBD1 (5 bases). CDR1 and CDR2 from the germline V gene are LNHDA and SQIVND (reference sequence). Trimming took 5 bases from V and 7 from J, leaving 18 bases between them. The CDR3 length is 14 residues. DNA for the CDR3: TGTGCCAGTAGTGACCCTCCCAGGGCTCGGGAGCAGTACTTC. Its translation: CASSDPPRAREQYF.

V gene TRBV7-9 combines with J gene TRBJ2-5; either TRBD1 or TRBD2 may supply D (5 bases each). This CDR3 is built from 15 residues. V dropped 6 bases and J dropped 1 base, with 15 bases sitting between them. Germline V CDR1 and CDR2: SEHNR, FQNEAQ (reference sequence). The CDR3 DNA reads TGTGCCAGCAGTCGAGCGAGGGGACCCCAAGAGACCCAGTACTTC. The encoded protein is CASSRARGPQETQYF.

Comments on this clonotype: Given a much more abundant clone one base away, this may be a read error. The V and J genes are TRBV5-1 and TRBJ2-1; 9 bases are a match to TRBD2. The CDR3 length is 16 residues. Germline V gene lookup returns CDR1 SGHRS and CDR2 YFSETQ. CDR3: CASSLSGGNSYNEHFF. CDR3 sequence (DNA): TGCGCCAGCAGCTTGAGCGGGGGGAATTCCTACAATGAGCACTTCTTC. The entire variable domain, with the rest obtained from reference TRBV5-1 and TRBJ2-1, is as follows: KAGVTQTPRYLIKTRGQQVTLSCSPISGHRSVSWYQQTPGQGLQFLFEYFSETQRNKGNFPGRFSGRQFSNSRSEMNVSTLELGDSALYLCASSLSGGNSYNEHFFGPGTRLTVL.

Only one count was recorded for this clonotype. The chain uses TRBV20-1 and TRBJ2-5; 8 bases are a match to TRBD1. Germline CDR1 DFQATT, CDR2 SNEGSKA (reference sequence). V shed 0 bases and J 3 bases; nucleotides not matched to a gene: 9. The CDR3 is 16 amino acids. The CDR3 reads CSARDGGWDRKETQYF. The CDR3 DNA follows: TGCAGTGCTAGAGATGGAGGCTGGGACAGGAAAGAGACCCAGTACTTC.

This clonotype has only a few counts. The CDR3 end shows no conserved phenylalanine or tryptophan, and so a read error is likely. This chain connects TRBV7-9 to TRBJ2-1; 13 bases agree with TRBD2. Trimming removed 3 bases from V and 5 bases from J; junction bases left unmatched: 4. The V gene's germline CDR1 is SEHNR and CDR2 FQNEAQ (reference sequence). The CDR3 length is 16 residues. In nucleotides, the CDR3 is TGTGCCAGCAGCTTCCGGACTAGCGGGGGCCACAATGAGCAGTTCCTC. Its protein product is CASSFRTSGGHNEQFL.

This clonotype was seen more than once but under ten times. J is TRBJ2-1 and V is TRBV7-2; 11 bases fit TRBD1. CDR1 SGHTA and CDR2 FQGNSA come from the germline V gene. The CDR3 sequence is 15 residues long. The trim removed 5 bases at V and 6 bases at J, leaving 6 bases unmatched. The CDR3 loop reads CASSPGTGGTNEQFF. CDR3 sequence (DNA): TGTGCCAGCAGCCCGGGGACAGGGGGTACCAATGAGCAGTTCTTC. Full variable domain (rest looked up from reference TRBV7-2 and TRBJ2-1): GAGVSQSPSNKVTEKGKDVELRCDPISGHTALYWYRQSLGQGLEFLIYFQGNSAPDKSGLPSDRFSAERTGGSVSTLTIQRTQQEDSAVYLCASSPGTGGTNEQFFGPGTRLTVL.

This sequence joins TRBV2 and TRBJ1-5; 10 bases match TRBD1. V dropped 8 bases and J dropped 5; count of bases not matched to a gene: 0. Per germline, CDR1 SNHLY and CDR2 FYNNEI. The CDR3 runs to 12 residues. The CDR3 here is CASGTGDQPQHF. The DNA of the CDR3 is TGTGCCAGCGGGACAGGGGATCAGCCCCAGCATTTT.

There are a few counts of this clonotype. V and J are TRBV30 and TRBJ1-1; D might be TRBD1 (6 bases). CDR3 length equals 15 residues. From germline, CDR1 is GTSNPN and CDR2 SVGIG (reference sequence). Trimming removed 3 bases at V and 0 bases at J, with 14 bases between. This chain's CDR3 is CAWRGAGDMNTEAFF. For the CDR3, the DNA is TGTGCCTGGAGGGGGGCAGGGGATATGAACACTGAAGCTTTCTTT.

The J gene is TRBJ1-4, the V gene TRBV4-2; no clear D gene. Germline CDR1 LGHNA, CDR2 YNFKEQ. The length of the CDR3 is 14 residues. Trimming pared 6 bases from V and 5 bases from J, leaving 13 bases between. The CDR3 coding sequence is TGTGCCAGCAGTTCCCGGGCCCTAAATGAAAAACTGTTTTTT. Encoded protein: CASSSRALNEKLFF.

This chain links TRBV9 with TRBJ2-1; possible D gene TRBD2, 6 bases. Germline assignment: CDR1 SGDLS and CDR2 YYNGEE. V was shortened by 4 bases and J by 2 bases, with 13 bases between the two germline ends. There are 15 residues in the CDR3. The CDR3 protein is CASSPAGYPYNEQFF. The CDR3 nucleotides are TGTGCCAGCAGCCCCGCGGGGTATCCCTACAATGAGCAGTTCTTC.

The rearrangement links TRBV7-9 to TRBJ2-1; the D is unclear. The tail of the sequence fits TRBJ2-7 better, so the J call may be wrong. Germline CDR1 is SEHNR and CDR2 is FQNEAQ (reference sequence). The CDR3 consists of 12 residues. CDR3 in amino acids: CASSSRSDEQYF. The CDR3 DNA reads TGTGCCAGCAGCTCCCGCAGTGACGAGCAGTACTTC.

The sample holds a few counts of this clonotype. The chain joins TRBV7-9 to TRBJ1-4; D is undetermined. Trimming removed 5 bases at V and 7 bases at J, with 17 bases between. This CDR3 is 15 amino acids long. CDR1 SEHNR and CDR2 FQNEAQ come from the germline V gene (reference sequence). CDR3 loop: CASSRGSPVREKLFF. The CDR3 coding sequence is TGTGCCAGCAGCCGCGGGTCTCCTGTCCGTGAAAAACTGTTTTTT.